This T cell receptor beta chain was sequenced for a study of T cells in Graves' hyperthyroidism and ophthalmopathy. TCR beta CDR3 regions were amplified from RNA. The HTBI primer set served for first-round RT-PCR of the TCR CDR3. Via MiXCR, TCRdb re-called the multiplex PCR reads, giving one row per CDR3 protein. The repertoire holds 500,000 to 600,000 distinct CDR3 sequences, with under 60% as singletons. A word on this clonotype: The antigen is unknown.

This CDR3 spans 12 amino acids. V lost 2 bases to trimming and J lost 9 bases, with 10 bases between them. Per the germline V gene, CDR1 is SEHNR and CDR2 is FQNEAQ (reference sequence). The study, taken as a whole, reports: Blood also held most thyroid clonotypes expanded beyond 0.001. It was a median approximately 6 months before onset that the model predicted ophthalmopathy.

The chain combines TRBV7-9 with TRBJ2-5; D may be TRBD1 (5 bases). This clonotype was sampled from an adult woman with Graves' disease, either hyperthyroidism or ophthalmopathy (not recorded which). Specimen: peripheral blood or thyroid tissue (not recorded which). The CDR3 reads CASSLRGAAQYF. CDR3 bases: TGTGCCAGCAGCTTAAGGGGCGCGGCCCAGTACTTC.